This T cell receptor (beta chain) is drawn from a study of T cells expressing NK-cell markers. Turning to the study itself: The sequencing cohort of eight donors included seven HCMV-seropositive individuals and one seronegative individual.

Germline V gives CDR1 DFQATT, CDR2 SNEGSKA (reference sequence). This CDR3 has 14 amino acids. Beta-chain TCR cDNA was generated via 5'RACE template switching with UMIs. For each CDR3 protein, TCRdb gives one entry from its re-call of the 5' RACE reads, without DNA. The listing contains around 470,000 distinct CDR3 sequences. Sequenced sample: blood T cells: a sorted CD56 or NKG2C T cell subset, CD4+ or CD8+ T cells, or bulk PBMC T cells (not recorded which). The rearrangement uses TRBV20-1 and TRBJ1-2. The source of this sequence is a woman in her 50s in good health. The CDR3 loop is CSARDQKSVYGYTF.